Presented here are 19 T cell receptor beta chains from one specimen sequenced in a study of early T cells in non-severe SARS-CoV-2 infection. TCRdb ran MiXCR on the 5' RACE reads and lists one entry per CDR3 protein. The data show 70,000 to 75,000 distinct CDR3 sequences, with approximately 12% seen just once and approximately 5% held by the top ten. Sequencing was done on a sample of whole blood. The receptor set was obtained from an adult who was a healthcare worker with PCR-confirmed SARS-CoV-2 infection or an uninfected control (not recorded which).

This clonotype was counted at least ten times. The CDR3 bases are TGTGCCAGCAACTGGCAGGGCCCCCAAGAGACCCAGTACTTC. Translation: CASNWQGPQETQYF. This chain uses TRBV2 with TRBJ2-5; maybe TRBD1 (5 bases). The germline V gene encodes CDR1 SNHLY and CDR2 FYNNEI. The CDR3 consists of 14 residues. Trimming left V 7 bases short and J 1 base short, with 13 bases between.

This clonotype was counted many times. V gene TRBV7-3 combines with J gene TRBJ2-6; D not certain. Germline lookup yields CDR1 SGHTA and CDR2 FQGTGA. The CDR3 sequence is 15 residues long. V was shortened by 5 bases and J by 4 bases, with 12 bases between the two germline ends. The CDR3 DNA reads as TGTGCCAGCAGCCCCGCAGTGTCAGGGGCCAACGTCCTGACTTTC. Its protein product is CASSPAVSGANVLTF.

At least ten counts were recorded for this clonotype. The DNA of the CDR3 is TGCGCCAGCAGCCAAGGCCAGGGCGAGGAGACCCAGTACTTC. This gives the protein CASSQGQGEETQYF. This chain connects TRBV4-1 to TRBJ2-5, with a tentative D call TRBD1 (5 bases). Trimming took off 1 base at V and 5 bases at J, with 11 bases between the two ends. The germline gives CDR1 MGHRA, CDR2 YSYEKL. The CDR3 is made up of 14 amino acids.

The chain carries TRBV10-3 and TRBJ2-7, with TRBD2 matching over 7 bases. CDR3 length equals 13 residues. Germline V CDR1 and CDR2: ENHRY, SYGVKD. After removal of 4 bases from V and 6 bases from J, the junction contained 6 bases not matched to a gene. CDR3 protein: CAISGSSGGEQYF. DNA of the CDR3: TGTGCCATCAGTGGCTCTAGCGGTGGCGAGCAGTACTTC.

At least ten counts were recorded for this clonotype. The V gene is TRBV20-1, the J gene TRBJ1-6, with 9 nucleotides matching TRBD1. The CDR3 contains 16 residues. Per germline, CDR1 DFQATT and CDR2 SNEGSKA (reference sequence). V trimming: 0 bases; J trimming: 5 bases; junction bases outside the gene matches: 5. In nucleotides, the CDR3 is TGCAGTGCTAGAGATCGTCGGACAGGGGATAATTCACCCCTCCACTTT. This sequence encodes CSARDRRTGDNSPLHF.

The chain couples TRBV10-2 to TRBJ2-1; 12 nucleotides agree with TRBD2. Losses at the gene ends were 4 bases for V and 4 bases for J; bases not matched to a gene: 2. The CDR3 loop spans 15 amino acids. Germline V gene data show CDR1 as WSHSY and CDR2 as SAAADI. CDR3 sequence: CASSVGLAGYNEQFF. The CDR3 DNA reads TGCGCCAGCAGTGTAGGACTAGCGGGGTACAATGAGCAGTTCTTC.

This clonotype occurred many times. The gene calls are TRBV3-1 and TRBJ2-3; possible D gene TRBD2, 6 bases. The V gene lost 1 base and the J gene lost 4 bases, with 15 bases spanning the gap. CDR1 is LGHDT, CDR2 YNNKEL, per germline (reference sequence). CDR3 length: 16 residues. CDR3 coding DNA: TGTGCCAGCAGCCAAGTCCATGGGGAGGCGGCAGATACGCAGTATTTT. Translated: CASSQVHGEAADTQYF.

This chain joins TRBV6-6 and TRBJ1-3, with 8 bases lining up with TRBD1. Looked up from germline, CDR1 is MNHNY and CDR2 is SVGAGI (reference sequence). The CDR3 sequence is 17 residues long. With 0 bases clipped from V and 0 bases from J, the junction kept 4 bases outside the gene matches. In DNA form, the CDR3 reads TGTGCCAGCAGTTACTCGGCAGGGGGCGGCTCTGGAAACACCATATATTTT. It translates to CASSYSAGGGSGNTIYF.

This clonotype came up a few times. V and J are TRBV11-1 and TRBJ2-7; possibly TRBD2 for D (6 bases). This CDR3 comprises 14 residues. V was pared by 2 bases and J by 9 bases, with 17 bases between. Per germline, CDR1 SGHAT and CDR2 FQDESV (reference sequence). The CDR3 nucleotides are TGTGCCAGCAGCTTATTAGGAGGGGCCGACGGGCAGTACTTC. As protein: CASSLLGGADGQYF. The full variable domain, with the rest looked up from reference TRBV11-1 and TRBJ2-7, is EAEVAQSPRYKITEKSQAVAFWCDPISGHATLYWYRQILGQGPELLVQFQDESVVDDSQLPKDRFSAERLKGVDSTLKIQPAELGDSAMYLCASSLLGGADGQYFGPGTRLTVT.

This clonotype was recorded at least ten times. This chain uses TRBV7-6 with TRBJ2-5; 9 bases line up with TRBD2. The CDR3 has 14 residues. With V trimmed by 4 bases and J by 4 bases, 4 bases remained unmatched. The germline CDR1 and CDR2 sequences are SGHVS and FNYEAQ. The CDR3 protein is CASSSSGVGETQYF. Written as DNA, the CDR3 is TGTGCCAGCAGCTCTAGCGGGGTCGGAGAGACCCAGTACTTC.

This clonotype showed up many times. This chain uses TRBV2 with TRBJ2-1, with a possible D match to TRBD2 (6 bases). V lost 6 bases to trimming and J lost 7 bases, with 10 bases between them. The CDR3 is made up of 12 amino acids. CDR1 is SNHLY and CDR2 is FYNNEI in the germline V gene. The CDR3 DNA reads TGTGCCAGCAGCGTTAGCGGAAATGAGCAGTTCTTC. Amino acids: CASSVSGNEQFF. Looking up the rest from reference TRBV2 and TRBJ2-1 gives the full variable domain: EPEVTQTPSHQVTQMGQEVILRCVPISNHLYFYWYRQILGQKVEFLVSFYNNEISEKSEIFDDQFSVERPDGSNFTLKIRSTKLEDSAMYFCASSVSGNEQFFGPGTRLTVL.

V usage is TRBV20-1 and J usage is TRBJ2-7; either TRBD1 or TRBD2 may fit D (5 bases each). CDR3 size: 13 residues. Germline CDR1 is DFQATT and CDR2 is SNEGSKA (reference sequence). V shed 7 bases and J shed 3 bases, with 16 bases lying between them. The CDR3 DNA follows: TGCAGTGTTAACCGGGACGGACGCTACGAGCAGTACTTC. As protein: CSVNRDGRYEQYF.

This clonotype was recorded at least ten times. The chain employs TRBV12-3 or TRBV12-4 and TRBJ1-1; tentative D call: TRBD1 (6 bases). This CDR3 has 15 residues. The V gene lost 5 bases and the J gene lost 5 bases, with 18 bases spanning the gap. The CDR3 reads CASSLTGYGETEAFF. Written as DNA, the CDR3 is TGTGCCAGCAGTCTGACAGGTTATGGGGAGACTGAAGCTTTCTTT.

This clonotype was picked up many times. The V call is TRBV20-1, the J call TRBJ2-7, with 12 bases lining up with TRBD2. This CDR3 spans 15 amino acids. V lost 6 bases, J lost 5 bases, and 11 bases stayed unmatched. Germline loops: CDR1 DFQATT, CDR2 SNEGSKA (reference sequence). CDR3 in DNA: TGCAGTGCCGATACCCCTAGCGGGGGGGCGCACGAGCAGTACTTC. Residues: CSADTPSGGAHEQYF.

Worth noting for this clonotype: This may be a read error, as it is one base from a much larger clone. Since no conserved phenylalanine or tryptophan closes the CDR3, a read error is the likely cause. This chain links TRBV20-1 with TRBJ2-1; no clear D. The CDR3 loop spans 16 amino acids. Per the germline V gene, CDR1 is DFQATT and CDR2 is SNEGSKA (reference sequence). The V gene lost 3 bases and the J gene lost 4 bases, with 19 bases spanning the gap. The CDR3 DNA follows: TGCAGTGCTAGTCAAGTCCCACAATCGTCATACAATGAGCAGTTCTCC. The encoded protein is CSASQVPQSSYNEQFS.

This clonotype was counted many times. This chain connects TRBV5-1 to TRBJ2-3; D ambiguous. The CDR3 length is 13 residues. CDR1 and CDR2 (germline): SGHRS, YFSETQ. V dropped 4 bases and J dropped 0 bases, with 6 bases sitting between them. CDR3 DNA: TGCGCCAGCAGCCAACCTAGCACAGATACGCAGTATTTT. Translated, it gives CASSQPSTDTQYF.

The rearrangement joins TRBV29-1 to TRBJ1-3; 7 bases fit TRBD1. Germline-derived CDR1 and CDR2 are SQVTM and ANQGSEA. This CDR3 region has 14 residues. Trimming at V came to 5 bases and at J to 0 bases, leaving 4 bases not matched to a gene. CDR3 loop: CSVLQGFSGNTIYF. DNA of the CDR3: TGCAGCGTTCTACAGGGGTTCTCTGGAAACACCATATATTTT.

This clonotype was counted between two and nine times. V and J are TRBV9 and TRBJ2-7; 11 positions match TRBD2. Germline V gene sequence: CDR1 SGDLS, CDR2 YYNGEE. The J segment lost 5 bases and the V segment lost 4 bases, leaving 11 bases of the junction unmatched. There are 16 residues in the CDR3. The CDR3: CASSPISGRAVDEQYF. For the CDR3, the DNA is TGTGCCAGCAGCCCTATTAGCGGGAGGGCCGTCGACGAGCAGTACTTC.

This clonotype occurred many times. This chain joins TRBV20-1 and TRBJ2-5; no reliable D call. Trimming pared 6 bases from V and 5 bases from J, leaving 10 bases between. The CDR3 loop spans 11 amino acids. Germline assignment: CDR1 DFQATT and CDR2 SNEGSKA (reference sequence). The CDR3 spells CSATRRETQYF. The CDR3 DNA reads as TGCAGTGCCACCCGCAGGGAGACCCAGTACTTC.